This is a list of T cell receptor beta chains from one sample in a study of shared clonotypes between healthy human individuals. Method: immunoSEQ multiplex PCR; TCRdb's copy keeps in-frame clones and lacks some. The data show about 2.2 million clones, just over 90% seen once. The sample consisted of naive CD8+ T cells from PBMCs. The source is a man younger than 35 in good health. Some clones in this sample may be carry-over from other donors' samples. Each CDR3 is given with its conserved first and last residue. A D gene is named only where the DNA matches it firmly. Clone sizes are given selectively: once, few, many, or a class where the clone is expanded.

v_call	clone_size	j_call	d_call	cdr3_aa	cdr3_nt
TRBV27	.	TRBJ1-5	.	CASSPVPGILGNQPQHF	TGTGCCAGCAGTCCAGTCCCGGGGATTTTGGGCAATCAGCCCCAGCATTTT
TRBV9	.	TRBJ2-3	TRBD2	CASSITSGRGGDTQYF	TGTGCCAGCAGCATCACTAGCGGGAGGGGAGGGGATACGCAGTATTTT
TRBV5-1	once	TRBJ1-1	TRBD1	CASSSPDRGSPEAFF	TGCGCCAGCAGCTCGCCGGACAGGGGAAGTCCTGAAGCTTTCTTT
TRBV9	.	TRBJ2-7	TRBD1	CASSVGDSYEQYF	TGTGCCAGCAGCGTAGGGGACAGTTACGAGCAGTACTTC
TRBV5-5	.	TRBJ2-3	TRBD2	CASRPSGRTLWSSTDTQYF	TGTGCCAGCAGACCTAGCGGGAGGACCCTATGGTCTAGCACAGATACGCAGTATTTT
TRBV7-9	once	TRBJ1-1	.	CASSKGRSEKAFF	TGTGCCAGCAGCAAAGGCCGGTCAGAAAAAGCTTTCTTT
TRBV7-9	.	TRBJ2-7	TRBD1	CASSHPEGTGGSYEQYF	TGTGCCAGCAGCCACCCCGAAGGGACAGGGGGCTCCTACGAGCAGTACTTC
TRBV28	.	TRBJ2-7	TRBD1	CASSSTGFNSQYEQYF	TGTGCCAGCAGTTCGACAGGGTTTAATTCCCAATACGAGCAGTACTTC
TRBV6-1	.	TRBJ1-2	TRBD1	CASSVTSRTGYYGYTF	TGTGCCAGCAGTGTTACAAGCCGGACAGGATACTATGGCTACACCTTC
TRBV19	.	TRBJ2-2	TRBD1	CASSYFSQGAYTGELFF	TGTGCCAGTAGCTACTTCTCACAGGGGGCCTACACCGGGGAGCTGTTTTTT
TRBV9	.	TRBJ1-5	.	CASSVGLGSNQPQHF	TGTGCCAGCAGCGTAGGACTTGGGAGCAATCAGCCCCAGCATTTT
TRBV30	.	TRBJ2-7	.	CAWSTGARPSVEFEQYF	TGTGCCTGGAGTACGGGGGCTCGACCGTCGGTCGAATTCGAGCAGTACTTC
TRBV27	once	TRBJ2-7	.	CASGAGSSYEQYF	TGTGCCAGCGGGGCAGGGAGCTCCTACGAGCAGTACTTC
TRBV15	.	TRBJ2-5	TRBD2	CATSAWAGGIETQYF	TGTGCCACCAGCGCATGGGCGGGAGGGATCGAGACCCAGTACTTC
TRBV9	.	TRBJ2-1	TRBD2	CASSDTTSGDNEQFF	TGTGCCAGCAGCGACACTACTAGCGGGGACAATGAGCAGTTCTTC
TRBV27	.	TRBJ2-7	.	CASSLLTGLTYEQYF	TGTGCCAGCAGTTTACTCACAGGGCTTACCTACGAGCAGTACTTC
TRBV29-1	.	TRBJ2-1	.	CSVDQMGEQFF	TGCAGCGTTGATCAGATGGGTGAGCAGTTCTTC
TRBV27	.	TRBJ2-7	.	CASSLGVRATGQYF	TGTGCCAGCAGTTTAGGGGTCCGGGCCACGGGGCAGTACTTC
TRBV11-2	.	TRBJ1-2	TRBD1	CASSDRQGLWGYTF	TGTGCCAGCAGCGATCGACAGGGCCTCTGGGGCTACACCTTC
TRBV28	once	TRBJ2-2	.	CASSYVSANTGELFF	TGTGCCAGCAGTTATGTCAGCGCGAACACCGGGGAGCTGTTTTTT
TRBV7-9	.	TRBJ2-7	.	CASHAGYEQYF	TGTGCCAGCCACGCGGGGTACGAGCAGTACTTC
TRBV7-6	.	TRBJ2-7	.	CASSPGGIPSYEQYF	TGTGCCAGCAGCCCCGGCGGGATACCCTCCTACGAGCAGTACTTC